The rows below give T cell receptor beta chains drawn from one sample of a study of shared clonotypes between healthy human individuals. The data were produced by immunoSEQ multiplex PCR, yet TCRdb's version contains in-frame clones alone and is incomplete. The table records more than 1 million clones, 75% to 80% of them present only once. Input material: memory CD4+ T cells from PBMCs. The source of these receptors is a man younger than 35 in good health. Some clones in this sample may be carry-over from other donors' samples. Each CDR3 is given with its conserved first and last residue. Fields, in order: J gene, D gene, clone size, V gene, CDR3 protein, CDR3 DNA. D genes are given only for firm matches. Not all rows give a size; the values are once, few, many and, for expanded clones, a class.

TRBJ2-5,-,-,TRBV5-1,CASSGGVTVGQEAQYF,TGCGCCAGCAGCGGTGGGGTGACAGTGGGGCAAGAGGCCCAGTACTTC
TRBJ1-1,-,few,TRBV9,CASSAGLKNTEAFF,TGTGCCAGCAGCGCCGGACTCAAGAACACTGAAGCTTTCTTT
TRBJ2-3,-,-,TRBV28,CASSEVMAADTQYF,TGTGCCAGCAGTGAAGTCATGGCAGCAGATACGCAGTATTTT
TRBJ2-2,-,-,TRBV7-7,CASSLRRNTGELFF,TGTGCCAGCAGCTTAAGACGGAACACCGGGGAGCTGTTTTTT
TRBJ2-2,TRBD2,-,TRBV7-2,CASSPRRGSGRKDTGELFF,TGTGCCAGCAGCCCCCGCCGGGGGAGCGGGAGGAAGGACACCGGGGAGCTGTTTTTT
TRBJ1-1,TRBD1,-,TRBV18,CASSPRDRLNTEAFF,TGTGCCAGCTCACCACGGGACAGATTGAACACTGAAGCTTTCTTT
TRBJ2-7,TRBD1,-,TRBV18,CASSPMGQYEQYF,TGTGCCAGCTCACCGATGGGACAGTACGAGCAGTACTTC
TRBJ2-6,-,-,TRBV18,CASSPLTTGASSGANVLTF,TGTGCCAGCTCACCCCTAACGACAGGCGCGAGCTCTGGGGCCAACGTCCTGACTTTC
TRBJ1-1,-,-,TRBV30,CAWSVGGTEAFF,TGTGCCTGGAGTGTCGGGGGGACTGAAGCTTTCTTT
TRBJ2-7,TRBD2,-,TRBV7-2,CASSSGLAGEQYF,TGTGCCAGCAGCTCCGGACTAGCGGGAGAGCAGTACTTC
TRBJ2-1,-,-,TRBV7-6,CASSSRRERAGNEQFF,TGTGCCAGCAGCTCCCGTCGGGAGCGGGCCGGCAATGAGCAGTTCTTC
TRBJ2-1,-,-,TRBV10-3,CAISEDLSSYNEQFF,TGTGCCATCAGTGAAGATCTAAGCTCCTACAATGAGCAGTTCTTC
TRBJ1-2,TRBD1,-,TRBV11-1,CASSTVTGDRGYTF,TGTGCCAGCAGCACAGTGACAGGGGATCGTGGCTACACCTTC
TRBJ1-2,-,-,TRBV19,CASSRYTDSVYGYTF,TGTGCCAGTAGTAGATACACGGACAGCGTCTATGGCTACACCTTC
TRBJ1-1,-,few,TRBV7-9,CASSLRIAEAFF,TGTGCCAGCAGCTTAAGAATCGCTGAAGCTTTCTTT
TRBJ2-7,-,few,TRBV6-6,CASSREPYYEQYF,TGTGCCAGCAGTCGGGAGCCTTACTACGAGCAGTACTTC
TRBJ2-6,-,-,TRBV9,CASSGGVSGANVLTF,TGTGCCAGCAGCGGAGGGGTCTCTGGGGCCAACGTCCTGACTTTC
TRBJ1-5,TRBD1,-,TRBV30,CAWSVYQGDRGDNQPQHF,TGTGCCTGGAGTGTTTACCAAGGGGACAGGGGTGACAATCAGCCCCAGCATTTT
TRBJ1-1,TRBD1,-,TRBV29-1,CSAGQGADTEAFF,TGCAGCGCCGGACAGGGGGCGGACACTGAAGCTTTCTTT
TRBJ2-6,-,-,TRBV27,CASSPPELLTQGSVANVLTF,TGTGCCAGCAGTCCCCCGGAACTTCTTACTCAGGGGAGTGTTGCCAACGTCCTGACTTTC
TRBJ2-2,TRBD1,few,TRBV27,CASSFRGQGTGELFF,TGTGCCAGCAGTTTTCGGGGACAGGGGACCGGGGAGCTGTTTTTT